This passage covers 22 T cell receptor beta chains from one sample sequenced in a study of T cell repertoires in cytomegalovirus infection. MiXCR, applied by TCRdb to the reads, yields one record per CDR3 protein. The sample comprises 110,000 to 150,000 distinct CDR3 sequences, about 6.5% of which are singletons, and around 17% rests with the top ten. Sequenced sample: PBMCs. The receptors shown here come from a human donor in good health (CMV status not recorded). Some clones in this sample may be carry-over from other donors' samples.

The chain joins TRBV29-1 to TRBJ2-5, with D possibly TRBD1 on 5 matching bases. CDR1 is SQVTM, CDR2 ANQGSEA, per germline. The CDR3 is made up of 13 amino acids. The V gene lost 4 bases and the J gene lost 2 bases, with 11 bases spanning the gap. The CDR3 region has the DNA TGCAGCGTTGGTTGGGGCTGGCAAGAGACCCAGTACTTC. It yields the protein CSVGWGWQETQYF. The whole variable domain, filled in from reference TRBV29-1 and TRBJ2-5, reads SAVISQKPSRDICQRGTSLTIQCQVDSQVTMMFWYRQQPGQSLTLIATANQGSEATYESGFVIDKFPISRPNLTFSTLTVSNMSPEDSSIYLCSVGWGWQETQYFGPGTRLLVL.

This clonotype was recorded once. A single base separates this from a much larger clone, so it may be a read error. CDR3 nucleotide sequence: TGTGCCAGCAGCCGGGGGCTCATGGACACTGAAGCTTCCTTT. Translated, it gives CASSRGLMDTEASF. The chain is built from TRBV7-2 and TRBJ1-1, with D possibly TRBD1 on 6 matching bases. The CDR3 runs 14 residues. CDR1 is SGHTA and CDR2 is FQGNSA in the germline V gene. The entire variable domain, with the rest obtained from reference TRBV7-2 and TRBJ1-1, is as follows: GAGVSQSPSNKVTEKGKDVELRCDPISGHTALYWYRQSLGQGLEFLIYFQGNSAPDKSGLPSDRFSAERTGGSVSTLTIQRTQQEDSAVYLCASSRGLMDTEASFGQGTRLTVV.

The sample holds many counts of this clonotype. The chain has TRBV11-1 and TRBJ1-1; 8 bases agree with TRBD1. Germline loops: CDR1 SGHAT, CDR2 FQDESV (reference sequence). This CDR3 is 16 amino acids long. Trimming removed 5 bases from V and 1 base from J; junction bases left unmatched: 9. CDR3 DNA sequence: TGTGCCAGCAGCCTCCATGAAGGGACAGGGAACACTGAAGCTTTCTTT. It is translated as CASSLHEGTGNTEAFF.

At least ten counts were recorded for this clonotype. The chain couples TRBV6-2 or TRBV6-3 to TRBJ2-7; D may be TRBD1 (6 bases). Trimming pared 0 bases from V and 6 bases from J, leaving 15 bases between. The V gene's germline CDR1 is MNHEY and CDR2 SVGEGT. The CDR3 spans 15 residues. The CDR3 region is CASSYSGQYYAEQYF. In nucleotides, the CDR3 is TGTGCCAGCAGTTACTCAGGACAGTACTACGCCGAGCAGTACTTC.

This clonotype was recorded at least ten times. This rearrangement joins TRBV6-6 to TRBJ1-2; D not resolved. V lost 1 base to trimming and J lost 3 bases, with 15 bases between them. Germline assignment: CDR1 MNHNY and CDR2 SVGAGI (reference sequence). The CDR3 is 16 amino acids. The CDR3 sequence is CASSYFTLGLHYGYTF. The CDR3, as DNA: TGTGCCAGCAGTTACTTTACTCTCGGGTTGCACTATGGCTACACCTTC.

This clonotype was counted many times. The chain recombines TRBV7-2 with TRBJ2-3; 10 positions agree with TRBD2. The CDR3 spans 16 residues. The V and J ends lost 5 bases and 4 bases, in that order; junction bases with no gene match: 9. CDR1 SGHTA and CDR2 FQGNSA come from the germline V gene. This CDR3 reads CASSQLGLAGADTQYF. The CDR3 region has the DNA TGTGCCAGCAGCCAATTGGGGCTAGCGGGGGCAGATACGCAGTATTTT.

There are many counts of this clonotype. This rearrangement joins TRBV28 to TRBJ1-5; D not certain. CDR3 size: 13 residues. Per germline, CDR1 MDHEN and CDR2 SYDVKM. V was trimmed by 1 base and J by 0 bases, leaving 1 base between them. The CDR3 spells CASSLFSNQPQHF. CDR3 DNA sequence: TGTGCCAGCAGTTTATTTAGCAATCAGCCCCAGCATTTT.

This clonotype was detected ten times or more. The chain links TRBV28 to TRBJ2-7, with D uncertain. V was shortened by 3 bases and J by 0 bases, with 12 bases between the two germline ends. Germline V gene data show CDR1 as MDHEN and CDR2 as SYDVKM. This CDR3 comprises 15 residues. The CDR3 is CASSFPEASSYEQYF. DNA of the CDR3: TGTGCCAGCAGTTTCCCCGAAGCGAGCTCCTACGAGCAGTACTTC.

The CDR3 region is CASSRDTTSGGSYEQYF. CDR3 bases: TGTGCCAGCAGCCGAGATACTACTAGCGGGGGGTCCTACGAGCAGTACTTC. The chain uses TRBV2 and TRBJ2-7; 12 bases are a match to TRBD2. The CDR3 extends over 17 amino acids. Germline CDR1 reads SNHLY; CDR2 reads FYNNEI. Losses at the gene ends were 6 bases for V and 1 base for J; bases not matched to a gene: 10.

The V and J genes are TRBV20-1 and TRBJ2-5, with 11 bases that match TRBD2. V gave up 3 bases and J gave up 1 base; unmatched junction bases: 10. Germline V lookup: CDR1 DFQATT, CDR2 SNEGSKA (reference sequence). The CDR3 extends over 17 amino acids. As DNA, the CDR3 is TGCAGTGCTAGTCCCCTAGCGGGGGGATTTGTCCAAGAGACCCAGTACTTC. It is translated as CSASPLAGGFVQETQYF.

This clonotype was seen repeatedly, ten times or more. CDR3: CACGGRQFF. CDR3 in DNA: TGTGCCTGTGGGGGTAGGCAGTTCTTC. J is TRBJ2-1 and V is TRBV12-5; D might be TRBD1 or TRBD2, each matching 5 bases. From germline, CDR1 is LGHNT and CDR2 FRNRAP. This CDR3 spans 9 amino acids.

This clonotype was recorded at least ten times. The rearrangement joins TRBV19 to TRBJ1-6; possibly TRBD1 for D (5 bases). The germline V gene has CDR1 LNHDA and CDR2 SQIVND (reference sequence). V lost 4 bases and J lost 6, with 10 bases in between. This CDR3 comprises 14 residues. The chain's CDR3 is CASSRGIGNSPLHF. The CDR3 DNA follows: TGTGCCAGTAGTAGGGGGATCGGTAATTCACCCCTCCACTTT.

This clonotype occurred many times. The chain employs TRBV7-2 and TRBJ1-3; D gene uncertain. Deletions cut 3 bases from V and 5 bases from J, with 14 bases between. CDR1 and CDR2 from the germline V gene are SGHTA and FQGNSA. The CDR3 spans 15 residues. CDR3 residues: CASSFLMSERNTIYF. The CDR3 bases are TGTGCCAGCAGCTTTTTGATGTCAGAGCGAAACACCATATATTTT.

This clonotype occurred many times. J is TRBJ1-3 and V is TRBV12-3 or TRBV12-4; 7 nucleotides line up with TRBD1. This CDR3 contains 12 residues. J lost 3 bases, V lost 8 bases, and 1 base had no gene match. CDR3 amino acids: CASGQVGNTIYF. The CDR3 DNA is TGTGCCAGCGGACAGGTTGGAAACACCATATATTTT.

This clonotype was counted ten times or more. The CDR3, as DNA: TGTGCCAGCAGCTCAAAGCGACCCACCCTAGTTTCGGAGACCCAGTACTTC. It specifies CASSSKRPTLVSETQYF. The chain combines TRBV7-2 with TRBJ2-5; D gene unclear. V lost 4 bases to trimming and J lost 5 bases, with 23 bases between them. The CDR3 consists of 17 residues. Looked up from germline, CDR1 is SGHTA and CDR2 is FQGNSA.

Written as DNA, the CDR3 is TGTGCCAGCAGCTCTTACCCTCGGGGACCCGCGTCCTACGAGCAGTACTTC. It codes for CASSSYPRGPASYEQYF. V is TRBV11-2 and J is TRBJ2-7, with D tentatively TRBD1 or TRBD2 (5 bases each). Germline loops: CDR1 SGHAT, CDR2 FQNNGV. V was pared by 4 bases and J by 1 base, with 20 bases between. This CDR3 has 17 residues.

This clonotype was seen repeatedly, ten times or more. The chain couples TRBV7-9 to TRBJ2-7; 7 bases map to TRBD1. The junction had 10 bases not matched to a gene; V was cut back by 7 bases and J by 4 bases. Germline-derived CDR1 and CDR2 are SEHNR and FQNEAQ (reference sequence). CDR3 length equals 14 residues. CDR3 DNA sequence: TGTGCCAGCACCCGAGGGGGCATCTTATACGAGCAGTACTTC. Encoded protein: CASTRGGILYEQYF.

The rearrangement joins TRBV29-1 to TRBJ2-1; possibly TRBD1 or TRBD2 for D (6 bases each). Germline values: CDR1 SQVTM, CDR2 ANQGSEA. This CDR3 comprises 14 residues. Trimming cost V 8 bases and J 4 bases, with 18 bases left between them. CDR3 bases: TGCAGCACCCCAAGGGGGGCTGGTTACAATGAGCAGTTCTTC. Amino acids: CSTPRGAGYNEQFF.

This clonotype was picked up a small number of times. V gene TRBV12-3 or TRBV12-4 combines with J gene TRBJ1-2; 9 bases are a match to TRBD1. J gave up 3 bases and V 5 bases, and 4 bases lay outside the gene matches. The CDR3 consists of 14 residues. CDR3 DNA: TGTGCCAGCAGTCTCCGGGACAGGGACTATGGCTACACCTTC. This translates into CASSLRDRDYGYTF.

At least ten counts were recorded for this clonotype. The rearrangement joins TRBV20-1 to TRBJ2-3; tentatively, D is TRBD1 or TRBD2 (6 bases each). There are 14 residues in the CDR3. Germline loops: CDR1 DFQATT, CDR2 SNEGSKA (reference sequence). Trimming shortened V by 4 bases and J by 1 base, and 12 bases separated the two germline ends. The CDR3 sequence is CSANTGAGTDTQYF. For the CDR3, the DNA is TGCAGTGCTAACACGGGGGCGGGCACAGATACGCAGTATTTT.

The table lists this clonotype with many counts. This chain uses TRBV6-2 or TRBV6-3 with TRBJ1-2, with TRBD1 as a possible D gene (6 bases). This CDR3 comprises 11 residues. The V gene lost 8 bases and the J gene lost 7 bases, with 11 bases spanning the gap. The germline CDR1 and CDR2 sequences are MNHEY and SVGEGT. As DNA, the CDR3 is TGTGCCAGCTCGGACAGCCGTGGCTACACCTTC. It translates to CASSDSRGYTF.

CDR3 in DNA: TGTGCCAGCAGCGTAGCTACTCTTGGAAACACCATATATTTT. It is translated as CASSVATLGNTIYF. The rearrangement uses TRBV9 and TRBJ1-3; D gene unclear. CDR1 and CDR2 from the germline V gene are SGDLS and YYNGEE. The CDR3 is 14 amino acids. V dropped 0 bases and J dropped 3 bases, with 7 bases sitting between them.